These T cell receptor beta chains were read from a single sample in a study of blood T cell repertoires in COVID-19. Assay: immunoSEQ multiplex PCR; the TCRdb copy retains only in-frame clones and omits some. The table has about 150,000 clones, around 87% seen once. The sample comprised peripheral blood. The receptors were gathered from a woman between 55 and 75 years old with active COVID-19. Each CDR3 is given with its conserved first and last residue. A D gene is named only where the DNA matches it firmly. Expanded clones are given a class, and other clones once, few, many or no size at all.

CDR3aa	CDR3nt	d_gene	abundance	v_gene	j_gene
CASSTGTRSGETQYF	TGTGCCAGTAGCACCGGGACTAGGAGTGGAGAGACCCAGTACTTC	TRBD2	NA	TRBV19	TRBJ2-5
CASSFWGTGRYEQYF	TGTGCCAGCAGTTTTTGGGGGACAGGGCGTTACGAGCAGTACTTC	TRBD1	NA	TRBV27	TRBJ2-7
CASSQETGANTEAFF	TGTGCCAGCAGCCAGGAGACAGGGGCGAACACTGAAGCTTTCTTT	TRBD1	NA	TRBV4-2	TRBJ1-1
CASSRRGPDTQYF	TGTGCCAGCAGCCGAAGGGGGCCAGATACGCAGTATTTT	TRBD1	NA	TRBV3-1/TRBV3-2	TRBJ2-3
CASSLPTGTDTQYF	TGTGCCAGCAGTTTACCGACAGGCACAGATACGCAGTATTTT	NA	NA	TRBV28	TRBJ2-3
CASSSGQIYEQYF	TGTGCCAGCAGTTCGGGACAGATCTACGAGCAGTACTTC	TRBD1	NA	TRBV28	TRBJ2-7
CASSRGDANQPQHF	TGTGCCAGCAGCCGGGGGGACGCAAATCAGCCCCAGCATTTT	NA	NA	TRBV2	TRBJ1-5
CASSHTQPGLRTDTQYF	TGTGCCAGCAGCCATACCCAACCAGGGTTGAGGACAGATACGCAGTATTTT	NA	NA	TRBV6-2/TRBV6-3	TRBJ2-3
CASQLADGQETQYF	TGTGCCAGCCAACTAGCGGACGGGCAAGAGACCCAGTACTTC	TRBD2	NA	TRBV6-5	TRBJ2-5
CASSVGTSGRTRRSDEQFF	TGTGCCAGCAGCGTAGGGACTAGCGGGCGCACTAGGCGTTCAGATGAGCAGTTCTTC	TRBD2	once	TRBV9	TRBJ2-1
CASRSGTGWTEAFF	TGTGCCAGCAGATCCGGGACAGGGTGGACTGAAGCTTTCTTT	TRBD1	NA	TRBV6-6	TRBJ1-1
CATSNGGRELAGELFF	TGTGCCACCAGCAACGGTGGCAGGGAATTGGCCGGGGAGCTGTTTTTT	NA	NA	TRBV15	TRBJ2-2
CASSQDGTSGGGTYEQYF	TGTGCCAGCAGCCAAGATGGGACTAGCGGGGGGGGTACCTACGAGCAGTACTTC	TRBD2	NA	TRBV4-2	TRBJ2-7
CASRKSGQGGGYTF	TGTGCCAGCAGAAAAAGCGGACAGGGGGGCGGCTACACCTTC	TRBD1	NA	TRBV27	TRBJ1-2
CASSPQNTGELFF	TGTGCCAGCAGCCCACAGAACACCGGGGAGCTGTTTTTT	NA	NA	TRBV7-2	TRBJ2-2
CASSYRELWTEAFF	TGCGCCAGCAGCTACCGGGAACTTTGGACTGAAGCTTTCTTT	NA	NA	TRBV5-1	TRBJ1-1
CASSRKGTSGSSAGANVLTF	TGTGCCAGCAGCCGTAAAGGGACTAGCGGGAGTTCTGCTGGGGCCAACGTCCTGACTTTC	TRBD2	once	TRBV7-3	TRBJ2-6
CASSFYQTNQPQHF	TGTGCCAGCAGTTTCTATCAAACTAATCAGCCCCAGCATTTT	NA	NA	TRBV28	TRBJ1-5
CASTITGVAYNEQFF	TGCGCCAGCACTATCACGGGAGTAGCCTACAATGAGCAGTTCTTC	NA	NA	TRBV10-2	TRBJ2-1
CASSPTGWDYGYTF	TGTGCCAGTAGCCCAACCGGGTGGGACTATGGCTACACCTTC	NA	once	TRBV19	TRBJ1-2
CASSEIGSGSFRPAKNIQYF	TGTGCCAGCAGTGAAATAGGTAGCGGGAGTTTCCGGCCAGCCAAAAACATTCAGTACTTC	TRBD2	NA	TRBV6-1	TRBJ2-4
CASRELLLAGGHEQFF	TGTGCCAGCAGGGAACTCCTCCTAGCGGGAGGTCATGAGCAGTTCTTC	TRBD2	NA	TRBV2	TRBJ2-1
CAWPGADGNSNQPQHF	TGTGCCTGGCCAGGGGCGGACGGTAATAGCAATCAGCCCCAGCATTTT	NA	NA	TRBV30	TRBJ1-5
CATSDAAWGTGIYEQYF	TGTGCCACCAGTGATGCCGCCTGGGGGACAGGGATATACGAGCAGTACTTC	TRBD1	NA	TRBV24-1	TRBJ2-7
CASSLTTGWRAGELFF	TGCGCCAGCAGCTTGACGACAGGGTGGAGGGCCGGGGAGCTGTTTTTT	NA	NA	TRBV5-1	TRBJ2-2
CASSTRGRGVYGYTF	TGTGCCAGCAGCACCAGGGGCAGGGGGGTCTATGGCTACACCTTC	TRBD1	once	TRBV28	TRBJ1-2